One and the same sample provided the 25 T cell receptor beta chains below, sequenced in a study of shared clonotypes between healthy human individuals. Libraries were prepared by immunoSEQ multiplex PCR; TCRdb keeps only in-frame clonotypes and omits some of them. The table includes roughly 2.1 million clones, just over 90% detected once. Naive-designated CD8 cells lacked CD45RO, were positively enriched for CCR7, and omitted terminally differentiated effector memory CD45RA+ cells. What was sequenced was naive CD8+ T cells from PBMCs. The receptors were sampled from a man younger than 30 in good health. Some clones in this sample may be carry-over from other donors' samples.

Of note for this clone: The sample carries other DNA sequences with the same CDR3. The rearrangement joins TRBV5-1 to TRBJ2-7, with D possibly being TRBD1 or TRBD2 (6 bases each). Germline CDR1 reads SGHRS; CDR2 reads YFSETQ. V dropped 2 bases and J dropped 2 bases, with 8 bases sitting between them. The CDR3 runs 13 residues. The CDR3 region is CASSFGGPYEQYF. CDR3 DNA: TGCGCCAGCAGCTTCGGGGGCCCCTACGAGCAGTACTTC.

DNA of the CDR3: TGTGCCTGGGAGGACTCCCTTACTAGCGGGACGGAGACCCAGTACTTC. It is translated as CAWEDSLTSGTETQYF. The chain has TRBV30 and TRBJ2-5; TRBD2 matches at 10 bases. The CDR3 contains 16 residues. After removal of 5 bases from V and 5 bases from J, the junction contained 14 bases not matched to a gene. Germline values: CDR1 GTSNPN, CDR2 SVGIG (reference sequence).

This clone was seen a single time. The chain couples TRBV27 to TRBJ2-2, with TRBD1 matching 10 bases. Germline CDR1 reads MNHEY; CDR2 reads SMNVEV (reference sequence). The CDR3 runs 17 residues. With V trimmed by 0 bases and J by 3 bases, 4 bases remained unmatched. In DNA form, the CDR3 reads TGTGCCAGCAGTTTATCGGAAGGACAGGGGGACACCGGGGAGCTGTTTTTT. Protein product: CASSLSEGQGDTGELFF.

The chain is built from TRBV27 and TRBJ1-2; no reliable D call. This CDR3 is 15 amino acids long. The V gene's germline CDR1 is MNHEY and CDR2 SMNVEV (reference sequence). V lost 2 bases to trimming and J lost 4 bases, with 14 bases between them. The CDR3 is CASSLIPSRTYGYTF. The CDR3 DNA reads as TGTGCCAGCAGTTTAATACCGTCGAGGACCTATGGCTACACCTTC.

The rearrangement links TRBV27 to TRBJ2-7, with D maybe TRBD2 (7 bases). Germline assignment: CDR1 MNHEY and CDR2 SMNVEV (reference sequence). The length of the CDR3 is 13 residues. Between the trimmed V and J ends, which lost 4 bases and 5 bases, there was a span of 12 bases. The CDR3 coding sequence is TGTGCCAGCAGTTACGGGGGGCCTAACGAGCAGTACTTC. This encodes CASSYGGPNEQYF.

The rearrangement joins TRBV9 to TRBJ2-1; D not resolved. This CDR3 has 14 amino acids. Germline V gene data show CDR1 as SGDLS and CDR2 as YYNGEE. V was trimmed by 3 bases and J by 6 bases, leaving 13 bases between them. The CDR3 protein is CASSAPSDVNEQFF. In nucleotides, the CDR3 is TGTGCCAGCAGCGCCCCCTCGGATGTCAATGAGCAGTTCTTC.

This clone appeared once. This rearrangement joins TRBV27 to TRBJ2-3; D is perhaps TRBD2 (6 bases). V dropped 5 bases and J dropped 4 bases, with 16 bases sitting between them. CDR1 is MNHEY, CDR2 SMNVEV, per germline (reference sequence). The CDR3 sequence is 15 residues long. CDR3: CASSSRELGPDTQYF. The CDR3 DNA follows: TGTGCCAGCAGTAGTCGGGAGTTGGGCCCAGATACGCAGTATTTT.

This chain connects TRBV4-1 to TRBJ2-3; D is uncertain. CDR3 length equals 15 residues. Germline values: CDR1 MGHRA, CDR2 YSYEKL. Trimming took 1 base from V and 4 from J, leaving 12 bases between them. CDR3 nucleotides: TGCGCCAGCAGCCAAGTTCCCGGTGGAGCAGATACGCAGTATTTT. Residues: CASSQVPGGADTQYF.

The gene calls are TRBV4-1 and TRBJ2-2; TRBD2 matches at 7 bases. CDR1 and CDR2 from the germline V gene are MGHRA and YSYEKL. V shed 2 bases, J shed 3 bases, and the junction held 9 bases outside the gene matches. The CDR3 has 17 residues. The CDR3 sequence is CASSQRTRAGYTGELFF. CDR3 sequence (DNA): TGCGCCAGCAGCCAAAGAACTAGAGCGGGATACACCGGGGAGCTGTTTTTT.

The V call is TRBV19, the J call TRBJ1-1; D is possibly TRBD1 (6 bases). Deletions cut 3 bases from V and 4 bases from J, with 15 bases between. The CDR3 covers 15 residues. Germline V lookup: CDR1 LNHDA, CDR2 SQIVND (reference sequence). In DNA, the CDR3 is TGTGCCAGTAGTATCTGGGACAAGGGGGGCACTGAAGCTTTCTTT. Translated, it gives CASSIWDKGGTEAFF.

The genes are TRBV7-2 and TRBJ2-7, with D possibly matching TRBD1 (6 bases). The V end was cut by 3 bases, the J end by 4 bases, with 13 bases between. Germline V gene data show CDR1 as SGHTA and CDR2 as FQGNSA. This CDR3 is built from 14 residues. In nucleotides, the CDR3 is TGTGCCAGCAGCTTCCCGCAGGGGCCTTACGAGCAGTACTTC. This gives the protein CASSFPQGPYEQYF.

The chain links TRBV28 to TRBJ1-1; TRBD1 aligns across 7 bases. The CDR3 loop spans 15 amino acids. The germline V gene has CDR1 MDHEN and CDR2 SYDVKM. The trim removed 7 bases at V and 1 base at J, leaving 9 bases unmatched. The CDR3 reads CASTNWDSWNTEAFF. For the CDR3, the DNA is TGTGCCAGCACAAACTGGGACAGCTGGAACACTGAAGCTTTCTTT.

The V gene is TRBV7-2, the J gene TRBJ2-7; 7 nucleotides line up with TRBD2. The trim removed 4 bases at V and 3 bases at J, leaving 9 bases unmatched. In germline, CDR1 is SGHTA, CDR2 FQGNSA. The CDR3 spans 15 residues. CDR3 sequence: CASSSRDYNLYEQYF. The CDR3 coding sequence is TGTGCCAGCAGCTCCCGGGACTACAATCTCTACGAGCAGTACTTC.

V is TRBV7-9 and J is TRBJ1-1; 8 bases line up with TRBD1. There are 17 residues in the CDR3. J lost 3 bases, V lost 1 base, and 10 bases had no gene match. Germline-derived CDR1 and CDR2 are SEHNR and FQNEAQ (reference sequence). CDR3 bases: TGTGCCAGCAGCTTAGTAGTCACAGGGGGTAGGGACACTGAAGCTTTCTTT. It yields the protein CASSLVVTGGRDTEAFF.

The rearrangement links TRBV29-1 to TRBJ2-5; D perhaps matches TRBD1 (6 bases). Trimming removed 2 bases from V and 6 bases from J, with 19 bases in between. From germline, CDR1 is SQVTM and CDR2 ANQGSEA. CDR3 length: 15 residues. The DNA for the CDR3 is TGCAGCGTTGAAACTCCGACCGGACAGCCAAAGACCCAGTACTTC. Translated, it gives CSVETPTGQPKTQYF. Full variable domain (remainder filled in from reference TRBV29-1 and TRBJ2-5): SAVISQKPSRDICQRGTSLTIQCQVDSQVTMMFWYRQQPGQSLTLIATANQGSEATYESGFVIDKFPISRPNLTFSTLTVSNMSPEDSSIYLCSVETPTGQPKTQYFGPGTRLLVL.

A few counts support this clone. The V call is TRBV7-6, the J call TRBJ2-2; D possibly corresponds to TRBD1 (5 bases). The CDR3 is 13 amino acids. Trimming cost V 0 bases and J 6 bases, with 5 bases left between them. The germline gives CDR1 SGHVS, CDR2 FNYEAQ. DNA for the CDR3: TGTGCCAGCAGCTTAGCGGGGCCCGGGGAGCTGTTTTTT. Translation gives CASSLAGPGELFF.

This clone has only one observation. The gene calls are TRBV4-1 and TRBJ2-3; 11 positions match TRBD2. This CDR3 spans 19 amino acids. The junction had 9 bases not matched to a gene; V was cut back by 1 base and J by 0 bases. CDR1 is MGHRA, CDR2 YSYEKL, per germline. CDR3 sequence: CASSQAPGLAVISTDTQYF. CDR3 nucleotides: TGCGCCAGCAGCCAAGCCCCGGGACTAGCGGTTATTAGCACAGATACGCAGTATTTT.

The count of this clone is one. The chain recombines TRBV11-2 with TRBJ2-7; D is possibly TRBD1 (5 bases). The CDR3 runs 16 residues. V gave up 1 base and J gave up 2 bases, with 15 bases separating them. CDR1 SGHAT and CDR2 FQNNGV come from the germline V gene. The CDR3 coding sequence is TGTGCCAGCAGCTTAGGGTCAGGGTTGGGCGCCTACGAGCAGTACTTC. It specifies CASSLGSGLGAYEQYF.

This sequence joins TRBV10-3 and TRBJ1-1; possible D gene TRBD1, 6 bases. V shed 5 bases and J shed 5 bases, with 15 bases lying between them. This CDR3 has 14 amino acids. Germline CDR1 reads ENHRY; CDR2 reads SYGVKD. For the CDR3, the DNA is TGTGCCATCAGTTCTCTGACAGGCGGGACTGAAGCTTTCTTT. Translation: CAISSLTGGTEAFF.

This rearrangement joins TRBV30 to TRBJ1-2; D uncertain. Looked up from germline, CDR1 is GTSNPN and CDR2 is SVGIG (reference sequence). This CDR3 is built from 9 residues. The V end lost 5 bases, the J end lost 8 bases, and 6 bases lay between the germline ends. The CDR3 protein is CAWGPGYTF. CDR3 nucleotide sequence: TGTGCCTGGGGACCAGGCTACACCTTC.

Of note for this clone: This same CDR3 is encoded by further DNA sequences in the sample. The V call is TRBV9, the J call TRBJ2-7, with TRBD2 matching over 14 bases. This CDR3 contains 15 residues. V lost 3 bases and J lost 5; bases outside the gene matches: 4. Germline loops: CDR1 SGDLS, CDR2 YYNGEE. In DNA form, the CDR3 reads TGTGCCAGCAGCGCCGGGACTAGCGGGAGCCACGAGCAGTACTTC. It specifies CASSAGTSGSHEQYF.

The chain links TRBV7-9 to TRBJ1-4; possible D gene TRBD1, 6 bases. This CDR3 is built from 17 residues. Trimming took off 4 bases at V and 8 bases at J, with 23 bases between the two ends. Germline-derived CDR1 and CDR2 are SEHNR and FQNEAQ (reference sequence). This chain's CDR3 is CASSSPAGGQKREKLFF. The CDR3 DNA sequence: TGTGCCAGCAGCTCCCCAGCTGGGGGGCAAAAGAGGGAAAAACTGTTTTTT.

The rearrangement joins TRBV7-3 to TRBJ1-2, with 9 bases aligning to TRBD1. Germline V gene sequence: CDR1 SGHTA, CDR2 FQGTGA. CDR3 length equals 13 residues. V gave up 6 bases and J gave up 6 bases; unmatched junction bases: 5. In DNA, the CDR3 is TGTGCCAGCAGTACCGGACAGGGGAATGGCTACACCTTC. The encoded protein is CASSTGQGNGYTF.

The sample holds a few counts of this clone. The chain joins TRBV7-6 to TRBJ1-1; no firm D call. Germline V lookup: CDR1 SGHVS, CDR2 FNYEAQ. The CDR3 is 13 residues long. V lost 6 bases and J lost 1, with 9 bases in between. In nucleotides, the CDR3 is TGTGCCAGCAGAAGAGGGCAGAACACTGAAGCTTTCTTT. Protein: CASRRGQNTEAFF.

The V gene is TRBV6-1, the J gene TRBJ1-5, with D possibly being TRBD1 (6 bases). Trimming stripped 1 base from V and 6 bases from J, with 13 bases between. This CDR3 is 15 amino acids long. CDR1 is MNHNS and CDR2 is SASEGT in the germline V gene. The CDR3 DNA is TGTGCCAGCAGTGAAGGGGCGGGGGGCGGTCAGCCCCAGCATTTT. Translated: CASSEGAGGGQPQHF.